This TCR beta chain was found in a study of blood T cell repertoires in COVID-19. Study summary: PBMCs, B-cell-depleted T cells, or T cells were the source of the cDNA or gDNA that made up the material.

Looked up from germline, CDR1 is MDHEN and CDR2 is SYDVKM. This CDR3 contains 15 residues. Trimming at V came to 5 bases and at J to 9 bases, leaving 11 bases not matched to a gene. Repertoires were generated with immunoSEQ multiplex PCR, while TCRdb's copy carries only in-frame clones and drops some. Among approximately 260,000 clones listed, 85% to 90% were seen once. The chain recombines TRBV28 with TRBJ1-4; 8 nucleotides agree with TRBD1. The sequenced material came from peripheral blood. The sequence came from a woman aged 40 to 49 who had recovered from COVID-19. The CDR3 reads CASSPRTGRGKKLFF. The CDR3 DNA is TGTGCCAGCAGTCCTCGGACAGGGAGGGGGAAAAAACTGTTTTTT.